The clone carrying this T cell receptor (beta chain) occurred many times. Patients in Seattle were enrolled during active infection, then followed longitudinally. Germline CDR1 reads MGHRA; CDR2 reads YSYEKL. With 1 base removed from V and 2 bases from J, the gap between germline ends came to 14 bases. This CDR3 contains 16 residues. The data originate from a study of blood T cell repertoires in COVID-19. The method was immunoSEQ multiplex PCR; TCRdb's version includes in-frame clones alone and lacks a portion of them. Of a few hundred thousand clones listed, roughly four fifths are singletons. The sequencing input was peripheral blood. This TCR derives from an older person with COVID-19, enrolled during active disease. The genes are TRBV4-1 and TRBJ1-2, with D perhaps TRBD1 (6 bases). The CDR3 loop reads CASSQVNRDKNYGYTF. CDR3 sequence (DNA): TGCGCCAGCAGCCAAGTAAACCGGGACAAGAACTATGGCTACACCTTC.